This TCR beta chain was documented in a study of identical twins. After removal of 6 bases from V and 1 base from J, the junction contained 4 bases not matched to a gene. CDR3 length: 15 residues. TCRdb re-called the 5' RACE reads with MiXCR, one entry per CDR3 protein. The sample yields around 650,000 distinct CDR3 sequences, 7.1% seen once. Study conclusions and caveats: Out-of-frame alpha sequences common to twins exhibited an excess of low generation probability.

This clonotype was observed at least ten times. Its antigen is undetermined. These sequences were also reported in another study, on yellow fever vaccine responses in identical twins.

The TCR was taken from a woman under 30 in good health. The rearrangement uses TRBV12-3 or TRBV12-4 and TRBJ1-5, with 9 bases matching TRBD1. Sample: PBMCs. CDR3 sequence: CASSGTGLSNQPQHF. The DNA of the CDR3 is TGTGCCAGCAGCGGGACAGGGTTAAGCAATCAGCCCCAGCATTTT.